The T cell receptor beta chain described here comes from a study of T cells in Graves' hyperthyroidism and ophthalmopathy. The CDR3 contains 12 residues. Germline CDR1 reads SGDLS; CDR2 reads YYNGEE. Trimming took 2 bases from V and 6 from J, leaving 5 bases between them. TCR beta CDR3 region amplification was performed from RNA transcripts. The HTBI set primed first-round TCR CDR3 RT-PCR. TCRdb recomputed calls from the multiplex PCR reads with MiXCR, one row per CDR3 protein. The sample lists a few hundred thousand distinct CDR3 sequences; roughly 13% were seen once. As concerns this clonotype: As yet, its antigen is unknown.

The diagnoses drew upon clinical symptoms, serum thyroxine and TRAb, thyroid ultrasound and orbital computed tomography. Study-wide results and caveats: The model's output predicted ophthalmopathy at a median of roughly 6.9 months prior to onset. Blood also carried most thyroid clonotypes expanded above 0.001.

The rearrangement joins TRBV9 to TRBJ2-2; no firm D call. This clonotype was sampled from a man aged 25-45 years with Graves' hyperthyroidism that later progressed to Graves' ophthalmopathy. The sequenced sample was blood. CDR3 nucleotide sequence: TGTGCCAGCAGCGTGAGGTCCGGGGAGCTGTTTTTT. Translation gives CASSVRSGELFF.